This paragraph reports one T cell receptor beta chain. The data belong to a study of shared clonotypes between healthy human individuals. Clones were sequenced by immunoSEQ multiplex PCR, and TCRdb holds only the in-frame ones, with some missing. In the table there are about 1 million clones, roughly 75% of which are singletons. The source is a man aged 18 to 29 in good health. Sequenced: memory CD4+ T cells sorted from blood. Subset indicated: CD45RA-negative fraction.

CDR3 in amino acids: CASSQGAGAGSYEQYF. CDR3 nucleotides: TGCGCCAGCAGCCAAGGGGCGGGGGCAGGGTCCTACGAGCAGTACTTC. The gene calls are TRBV4-1 and TRBJ2-7; TRBD2 is a possible D gene (7 bases). The germline V and J ends were trimmed by 1 base and 1 base, with 14 bases remaining between them. From germline, CDR1 is MGHRA and CDR2 YSYEKL. CDR3 size: 16 residues.